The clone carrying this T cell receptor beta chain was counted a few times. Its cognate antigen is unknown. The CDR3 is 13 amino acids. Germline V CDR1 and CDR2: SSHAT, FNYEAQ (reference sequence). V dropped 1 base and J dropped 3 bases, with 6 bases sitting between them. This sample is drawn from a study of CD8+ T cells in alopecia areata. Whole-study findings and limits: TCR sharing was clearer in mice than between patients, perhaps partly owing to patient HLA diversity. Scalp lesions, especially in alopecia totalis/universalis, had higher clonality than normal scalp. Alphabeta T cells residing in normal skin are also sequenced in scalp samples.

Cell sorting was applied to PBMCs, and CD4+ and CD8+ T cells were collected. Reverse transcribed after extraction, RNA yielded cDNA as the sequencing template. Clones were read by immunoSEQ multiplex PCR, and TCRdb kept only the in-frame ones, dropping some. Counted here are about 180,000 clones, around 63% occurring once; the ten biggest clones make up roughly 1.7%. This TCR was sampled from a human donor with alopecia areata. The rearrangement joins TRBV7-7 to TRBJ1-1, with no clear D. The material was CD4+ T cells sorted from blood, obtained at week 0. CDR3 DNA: TGTGCCAGCAGCTTAGACAGCTACACTGAAGCTTTCTTT. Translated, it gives CASSLDSYTEAFF.